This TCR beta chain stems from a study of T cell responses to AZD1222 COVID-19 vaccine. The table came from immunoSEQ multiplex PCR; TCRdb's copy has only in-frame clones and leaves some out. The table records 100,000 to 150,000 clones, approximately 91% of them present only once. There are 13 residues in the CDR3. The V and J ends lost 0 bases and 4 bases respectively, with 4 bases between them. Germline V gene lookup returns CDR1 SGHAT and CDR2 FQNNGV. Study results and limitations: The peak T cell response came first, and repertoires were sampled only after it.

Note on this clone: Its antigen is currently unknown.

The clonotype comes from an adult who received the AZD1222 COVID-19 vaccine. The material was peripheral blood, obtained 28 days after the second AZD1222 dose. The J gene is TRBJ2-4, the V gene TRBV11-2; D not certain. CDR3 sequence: CASSLDEKNIQYF. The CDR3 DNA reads TGTGCCAGCAGCTTAGATGAGAAAAACATTCAGTACTTC.